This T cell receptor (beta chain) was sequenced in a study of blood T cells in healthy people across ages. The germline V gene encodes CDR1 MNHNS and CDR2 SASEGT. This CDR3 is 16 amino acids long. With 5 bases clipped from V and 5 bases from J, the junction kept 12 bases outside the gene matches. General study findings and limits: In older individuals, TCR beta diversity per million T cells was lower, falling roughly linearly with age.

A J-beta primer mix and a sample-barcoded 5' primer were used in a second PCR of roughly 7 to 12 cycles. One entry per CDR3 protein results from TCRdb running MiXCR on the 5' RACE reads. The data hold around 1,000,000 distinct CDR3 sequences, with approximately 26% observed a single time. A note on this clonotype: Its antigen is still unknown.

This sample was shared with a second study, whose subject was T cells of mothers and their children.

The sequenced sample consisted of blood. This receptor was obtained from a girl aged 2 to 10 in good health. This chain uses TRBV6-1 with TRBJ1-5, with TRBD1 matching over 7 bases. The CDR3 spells CASSRTTGDDHQPQHF. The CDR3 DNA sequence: TGTGCCAGCAGTCGGACCACAGGGGATGACCATCAGCCCCAGCATTTT.